The 31 T cell receptor beta chains in this list originate from one sample, sequenced in a study of response to subunit inactivated influenza vaccine (dated by TCRdb to between 2018 and 2020). Receptors were amplified or captured by RT-PCR. The instrument given in TCRdb is Illumina HiSeq 2500. Through fastp at Q25 and MiXCR, TCRdb rebuilt clones from the public reads, retaining in-frame beta chains. Rows are combined by CDR3 protein, so each entry shows the most common genes and DNA. This sample gives approximately 530,000 distinct CDR3 sequences in total; 7.2% of them show up just once. The ten largest clones add up to 10% to 15% of the sample. The sequencing here drew on PBMCs from blood, taken less than 25 months after vaccination. These receptors came from a man in his fifties or sixties who received an inactivated influenza vaccine. Donor details come from another sample of the same person, matched by shared clones.

V and J are TRBV20-1 and TRBJ2-1, with a weak D call TRBD2 (5 bases). The CDR3 covers 14 residues. The V and J ends lost 5 bases and 0 bases respectively, with 11 bases between them. The germline V gene has CDR1 DFQATT and CDR2 SNEGSKA (reference sequence). The CDR3 DNA reads TGCAGTGCTTATAGCGCAGACTCCTACAATGAGCAGTTCTTC. Its translation is CSAYSADSYNEQFF.

This clonotype was seen at least ten times. The chain uses TRBV7-6 and TRBJ2-5; 7 bases fit TRBD1. J lost 0 bases, V lost 0 bases, and 4 bases had no gene match. Germline loops: CDR1 SGHVS, CDR2 FNYEAQ. The CDR3 is 16 amino acids. The CDR3 loop is CASSLASGTDQETQYF. CDR3 DNA: TGTGCCAGCAGCTTAGCCTCCGGGACAGACCAAGAGACCCAGTACTTC.

This clonotype has a count of ten or more. The chain employs TRBV10-2 and TRBJ2-3; 7 bases match TRBD2. The CDR3 spans 15 residues. The J segment lost 2 bases and the V segment lost 3 bases, leaving 5 bases of the junction unmatched. The germline V gene encodes CDR1 WSHSY and CDR2 SAAADI. The DNA of the CDR3 is TGCGCCAGCAGTGACTTGCGGGAGCCCACAGATACGCAGTATTTT. This encodes CASSDLREPTDTQYF.

This clonotype appeared many times. This chain links TRBV28 with TRBJ2-2; no definite D call. The CDR3 has 15 residues. Germline-derived CDR1 and CDR2 are MDHEN and SYDVKM. Trimming shortened V by 6 bases and J by 0 bases, and 11 bases separated the two germline ends. CDR3: CASSSSPTNTGELFF. In DNA, the CDR3 is TGTGCCAGCAGCTCTTCCCCAACGAACACCGGGGAGCTGTTTTTT.

This clonotype came up a few times. V gene TRBV4-3 combines with J gene TRBJ1-1; D ambiguous. Trimming took 1 base from V and 5 from J, leaving 14 bases between them. The CDR3 runs to 15 residues. Germline CDR1 and CDR2: LGHNA and YSLEER. CDR3 in DNA: TGCGCCAGCAGCCAAGGGAGGGTAGTAGGTACTGAAGCTTTCTTT. Its translation is CASSQGRVVGTEAFF.

This clonotype was counted only a few times. The chain recombines TRBV5-1 with TRBJ2-1; D is ambiguous. Germline CDR1 SGHRS, CDR2 YFSETQ. The ends were cut back, 0 bases at V and 6 bases at J, with 13 bases in the middle. The CDR3 consists of 15 residues. The CDR3 coding sequence is TGCGCCAGCAGCTTGGACCGGGCCTCGCTCAATGAGCAGTTCTTC. Translating it yields CASSLDRASLNEQFF.

This clonotype turned up a few times. This chain joins TRBV5-1 and TRBJ1-4, with D perhaps TRBD1 (6 bases). CDR1 and CDR2 from the germline V gene are SGHRS and YFSETQ. Trimming removed 4 bases from V and 3 bases from J, with 13 bases in between. The CDR3 is 15 amino acids. The CDR3 protein is CASSTTGTANEKLFF. The DNA of the CDR3 is TGCGCCAGCAGCACGACAGGAACGGCTAATGAAAAACTGTTTTTT.

This clonotype was counted at least ten times. The V gene is TRBV20-1, the J gene TRBJ2-1, with TRBD1 matching over 10 bases. This CDR3 has 13 residues. Germline trimming cut 7 bases from V and 2 bases from J; bases unmatched to any gene: 2. CDR1 DFQATT and CDR2 SNEGSKA come from the germline V gene (reference sequence). The CDR3 DNA follows: TGCAGTGTGACAGGGGGCCCCTACAATGAGCAGTTCTTC. It is translated as CSVTGGPYNEQFF.

The chain has TRBV20-1 and TRBJ2-2; 9 nucleotides agree with TRBD2. CDR3 length: 16 amino acids. The germline CDR1 and CDR2 sequences are DFQATT and SNEGSKA (reference sequence). With 0 bases clipped from V and 4 bases from J, the junction kept 6 bases outside the gene matches. The CDR3 DNA is TGCAGTGCTAGAGAGCGTAGCGGGAGTGGCACCGGGGAGCTGTTTTTT. This gives the protein CSARERSGSGTGELFF.

The gene calls are TRBV11-2 and TRBJ1-4, with D tentatively TRBD1 (5 bases). Germline CDR1 is SGHAT and CDR2 is FQNNGV. This CDR3 spans 14 amino acids. V lost 3 bases and J lost 3, with 8 bases in between. The chain's CDR3 is CASSFGGSNEKLFF. CDR3 nucleotides: TGTGCCAGCAGCTTCGGGGGATCTAATGAAAAACTGTTTTTT.

The chain carries TRBV18 and TRBJ2-7, with 10 nucleotides matching TRBD1. The V segment lost 2 bases and the J segment 10 bases; nucleotides outside the gene matches: 14. Germline V gene data show CDR1 as KGHSH and CDR2 as LQKENI. CDR3 size: 16 residues. The CDR3 loop reads CASSPSDTTGGGFQYF. CDR3 sequence (DNA): TGTGCCAGCTCACCAAGCGATACGACAGGGGGCGGTTTCCAGTACTTC.

This chain joins TRBV10-3 and TRBJ2-5; the D gene is possibly TRBD1 (6 bases). The CDR3 extends over 14 amino acids. V was cut by 9 bases and J by 8 bases, with 22 bases left in between. The germline CDR1 and CDR2 sequences are ENHRY and SYGVKD. The DNA of the CDR3 is TGTGCCATACAGGGCACCCTTGGGTTCGATACCCAGTACTTC. This sequence encodes CAIQGTLGFDTQYF.

This sequence joins TRBV4-1 and TRBJ2-1; 8 bases align to TRBD1. With V trimmed by 4 bases and J by 6 bases, 14 bases remained unmatched. Germline CDR1 reads MGHRA; CDR2 reads YSYEKL. The length of the CDR3 is 17 residues. CDR3 sequence reads: CASSLTPQGAGGNEQFF. In nucleotides, the CDR3 is TGCGCCAGCAGCCTCACCCCCCAGGGGGCCGGGGGCAATGAGCAGTTCTTC.

As to this clonotype: One junction end disagrees with the germline gene, perhaps due to a read error. The CDR3 nucleotides read TGTGCCAGAAGCGCACAGGGGGCGAATCCTGGAAACACCATATATTTT. Protein: CARSAQGANPGNTIYF. The J gene is TRBJ1-3, the V gene TRBV9, with 9 bases identical to TRBD1. CDR1 and CDR2 (germline): SGDLS, YYNGEE. CDR3 length equals 16 residues.

This clonotype was counted ten times or more. The chain links TRBV11-1 to TRBJ2-1; 12 positions match TRBD2. CDR1 SGHAT and CDR2 FQDESV come from the germline V gene (reference sequence). J was trimmed by 2 bases and V by 6 bases; bases with no gene match: 5. The CDR3 sequence is 16 residues long. CDR3 in amino acids: CASSPPSGRAYNEQFF. DNA of the CDR3: TGTGCCAGCAGTCCACCTAGCGGGAGGGCCTACAATGAGCAGTTCTTC.

This clonotype has only a few counts. The chain recombines TRBV5-6 with TRBJ2-3; possibly TRBD2 for D (5 bases). The CDR3 spans 16 residues. Germline CDR1 SGHDT, CDR2 YYEEEE. V was pared by 4 bases and J by 0 bases, with 15 bases between. Here the CDR3 reads CASSVGADGSTDTQYF. The CDR3 coding sequence is TGTGCCAGCAGCGTTGGAGCGGACGGAAGCACAGATACGCAGTATTTT.

This clonotype was picked up many times. The chain links TRBV7-2 to TRBJ2-5; TRBD1 might be the D (6 bases). V lost 5 bases and J 2 bases, leaving 15 bases between the germline ends. The length of the CDR3 is 15 residues. The germline CDR1 and CDR2 sequences are SGHTA and FQGNSA. The CDR3 DNA sequence: TGTGCCAGCAGCGAAGCGAGGGGGTCACAAGAGACCCAGTACTTC. This translates into CASSEARGSQETQYF.

This chain connects TRBV20-1 to TRBJ1-2; 12 bases align to TRBD1. The germline V gene encodes CDR1 DFQATT and CDR2 SNEGSKA (reference sequence). This CDR3 comprises 15 residues. After removal of 3 bases from V and 5 bases from J, the junction contained 7 bases not matched to a gene. The CDR3 spells CSASMPGQGAYGYTF. Written as DNA, the CDR3 is TGCAGTGCTAGCATGCCGGGACAGGGGGCTTATGGCTACACCTTC.

This clonotype came up a few times. The chain carries TRBV12-3 or TRBV12-4 and TRBJ1-2; no definite D call. V shed 2 bases and J shed 6 bases, with 10 bases lying between them. This CDR3 has 13 residues. CDR3 loop: CASSLWGTDGYTF. The CDR3 DNA reads TGTGCCAGCAGTTTATGGGGAACGGATGGCTACACCTTC.

A few counts support this clonotype. V and J are TRBV20-1 and TRBJ2-1, with D unresolved. Germline CDR1 reads DFQATT; CDR2 reads SNEGSKA (reference sequence). The CDR3 sequence is 13 residues long. Trimming removed 4 bases at V and 7 bases at J, with 14 bases between. CDR3 sequence reads: CSATTVVGNEQFF. In DNA, the CDR3 is TGCAGTGCTACAACTGTGGTGGGGAATGAGCAGTTCTTC.

The chain has TRBV3-1 and TRBJ2-1; 7 bases match TRBD2. Germline CDR1 reads LGHDT; CDR2 reads YNNKEL (reference sequence). With V trimmed by 4 bases and J by 1 base, 7 bases remained unmatched. CDR3 length: 16 amino acids. The CDR3 nucleotides read TGTGCCAGCAGCCCGGATCGGACTAGTTCCTACAATGAGCAGTTCTTC. The encoded protein is CASSPDRTSSYNEQFF.

J is TRBJ2-6 and V is TRBV14; D is ambiguous. Germline-derived CDR1 and CDR2 are SGHDN and FVKESK. The CDR3 is 18 amino acids. The V end was cut by 1 base, the J end by 0 bases, with 13 bases between. In nucleotides, the CDR3 is TGTGCCAGCAGCCAAGGAAGGTTCAGTTACTCTGGGGCCAACGTCCTGACTTTC. This encodes CASSQGRFSYSGANVLTF.

This clonotype was recorded many times. The rearrangement joins TRBV20-1 to TRBJ2-7; 8 bases line up with TRBD2. Germline V CDR1 and CDR2: DFQATT, SNEGSKA (reference sequence). This CDR3 comprises 15 residues. With V trimmed by 3 bases and J by 2 bases, 9 bases remained unmatched. Here the CDR3 DNA reads TGCAGTGCTAGCGTCGGTAGCGGGGTCCCCTACGAGCAGTACTTC. It translates to CSASVGSGVPYEQYF.

The V and J genes are TRBV11-2 and TRBJ2-5; D is ambiguous. Germline lookup yields CDR1 SGHAT and CDR2 FQNNGV. Trimming pared 5 bases from V and 2 bases from J, leaving 12 bases between. CDR3 length: 14 residues. CDR3 amino acids: CASSLMANQETQYF. The CDR3 DNA reads as TGTGCCAGCAGCCTCATGGCAAATCAAGAGACCCAGTACTTC. The complete variable domain, with remaining parts taken from reference TRBV11-2 and TRBJ2-5, reads EAGVAQSPRYKIIEKRQSVAFWCNPISGHATLYWYQQILGQGPKLLIQFQNNGVVDDSQLPKDRFSAERLKGVDSTLKIQPAKLEDSAVYLCASSLMANQETQYFGPGTRLLVL.

The genes are TRBV6-5 and TRBJ2-1; 7 bases match TRBD1. Per the germline V gene, CDR1 is MNHEY and CDR2 is SVGAGI. The ends lost 2 bases at V and 5 bases at J; junction bases unmatched: 6. The CDR3 is 15 amino acids. CDR3 loop: CASSYGDRLNNEQFF. The CDR3 DNA sequence: TGTGCCAGCAGTTACGGGGACAGACTAAACAATGAGCAGTTCTTC.

This clonotype showed up just a few times. This sequence joins TRBV20-1 and TRBJ2-5; D may be TRBD2 (6 bases). This CDR3 region has 13 residues. Trimming shortened V by 0 bases and J by 3 bases, and 8 bases separated the two germline ends. In germline, CDR1 is DFQATT, CDR2 SNEGSKA (reference sequence). The CDR3 loop is CSARDGGKETQYF. DNA for the CDR3: TGCAGTGCTAGAGATGGGGGGAAAGAGACCCAGTACTTC.

There are many counts of this clonotype. The chain is built from TRBV9 and TRBJ1-6, with D hard to call. The CDR3 is made up of 13 amino acids. The V end lost 4 bases, the J end lost 18 bases, and 20 bases lay between the germline ends. Germline values: CDR1 SGDLS, CDR2 YYNGEE. The CDR3 loop is CASSPDYDGQTHF. The CDR3 coding sequence is TGTGCCAGCAGCCCCGACTACGACGGGCAGACCCACTTT.

This clonotype was recorded a few times. The CDR3 DNA sequence: TGTGCCAGCAGCTTATACTACAGCGGGAGTACCGAGCAGTACTTC. It codes for CASSLYYSGSTEQYF. This chain joins TRBV7-2 and TRBJ2-7; 8 bases agree with TRBD2. Germline assignment: CDR1 SGHTA and CDR2 FQGNSA. The CDR3 runs to 15 residues. Germline trimming cut 2 bases from V and 6 bases from J; bases unmatched to any gene: 9.

J is TRBJ1-6 and V is TRBV4-3; D might be TRBD1 (5 bases). Per the germline V gene, CDR1 is LGHNA and CDR2 is YSLEER. V was pared by 3 bases and J by 2 bases, with 8 bases between. There are 15 residues in the CDR3. The CDR3 sequence is CASSQRGTYNSPLHF. CDR3 nucleotide sequence: TGCGCCAGCAGCCAGAGGGGTACCTATAATTCACCCCTCCACTTT.

This clonotype was observed at least ten times. The V and J genes are TRBV29-1 and TRBJ2-3; weak D call: TRBD2 (6 bases). V lost 0 bases and J lost 2, with 15 bases in between. The CDR3 sequence is 16 residues long. Germline V gene lookup returns CDR1 SQVTM and CDR2 ANQGSEA. The CDR3 spells CSVEDRVSGFTDTQYF. The CDR3 DNA reads TGCAGCGTTGAAGATCGGGTTAGCGGCTTCACAGATACGCAGTATTTT.

The chain links TRBV10-3 to TRBJ2-5, with D possibly matching TRBD2 (5 bases). V dropped 4 bases and J dropped 0 bases, with 12 bases sitting between them. This CDR3 is built from 15 residues. Per germline, CDR1 ENHRY and CDR2 SYGVKD. CDR3 in DNA: TGTGCCATCAGTGGGGCTAGGGAGTACCAAGAGACCCAGTACTTC. This translates into CAISGAREYQETQYF.